The 9 T cell receptor beta chains given below trace back to one sample, sequenced in a study of blood T cell repertoires in COVID-19. This table comes from immunoSEQ multiplex PCR, and its TCRdb copy is limited to in-frame clones, with some not included. The data contain 230,000 or so clones, 80% to 90% of them seen just once; the ten biggest clones take up 1.2% to 1.5%. What was sequenced was peripheral blood. Receptors were obtained from a woman aged 40 to 50 who had recovered from COVID-19.

The chain carries TRBV28 and TRBJ2-2; TRBD1 matches at 8 bases. Germline CDR1 reads MDHEN; CDR2 reads SYDVKM. The V gene end was trimmed by 4 bases and the J gene end by 2 bases; junction bases not matched to a gene: 9. This CDR3 has 17 residues. The CDR3 DNA reads TGTGCCAGCAGTTCTGCGCCCGGACAGGGTAACACCGGGGAGCTGTTTTTT. This sequence encodes CASSSAPGQGNTGELFF.

V usage is TRBV11-3 and J usage is TRBJ2-3; no reliable D call. The germline CDR1 and CDR2 sequences are SGHNT and YENEEA. The CDR3 length is 12 residues. Between the trimmed V and J ends, which lost 3 bases and 4 bases, there was a span of 5 bases. The CDR3 DNA sequence: TGTGCCAGCAGCTTTACGGCAGATACGCAGTATTTT. This sequence encodes CASSFTADTQYF.

This clone was seen only a few times. The chain employs TRBV3-1 (or the pseudogene TRBV3-2) and TRBJ2-7; TRBD1 aligns across 11 bases. From germline, CDR1 is LGHDT and CDR2 YNNKEL (reference sequence). This CDR3 is built from 14 residues. V was pared by 7 bases and J by 7 bases, with 9 bases of the junction left unmatched. CDR3 coding DNA: TGTGCCAGCACCCGAACGGGACAGGGGGTAGAGCAGTACTTC. It encodes CASTRTGQGVEQYF.

This clone was seen many times. V gene TRBV3-1 (or the pseudogene TRBV3-2) combines with J gene TRBJ1-2; tentative D call: TRBD1 (6 bases). The germline gives CDR1 LGHDT, CDR2 YNNKEL (reference sequence). V was clipped by 2 bases and J by 4 bases, with 11 bases between them. This CDR3 is built from 14 residues. The CDR3 DNA reads as TGTGCCAGCAGCCAAAGCGGGACATCCTATGGCTACACCTTC. It yields the protein CASSQSGTSYGYTF.

With respect to this clone: The sample contains more than one DNA sequence encoding this CDR3. The rearrangement uses TRBV27 and TRBJ2-7, with D possibly matching TRBD2 (5 bases). From germline, CDR1 is MNHEY and CDR2 SMNVEV (reference sequence). V was shortened by 4 bases and J by 1 base, with 8 bases between the two germline ends. This CDR3 is 13 amino acids long. The DNA of the CDR3 is TGTGCCAGCAGTTCGAGGGATTCCTACGAGCAGTACTTC. Amino acid sequence: CASSSRDSYEQYF.

This chain joins TRBV6-5 and TRBJ1-6; the D gene is possibly TRBD1 (5 bases). Looked up from germline, CDR1 is MNHEY and CDR2 is SVGAGI. This CDR3 is 15 amino acids long. The ends were cut back, 7 bases at V and 6 bases at J, with 16 bases in the middle. The chain's CDR3 is CASTIGGGGNSPLHF. The CDR3 DNA sequence: TGTGCCAGCACCATAGGCGGGGGAGGTAATTCACCCCTCCACTTT.

V is TRBV15 and J is TRBJ2-4; TRBD1 agrees at 9 bases. The CDR3 totals 17 residues. Germline CDR1 is LNHNV and CDR2 is YYDKDF (reference sequence). With 5 bases clipped from V and 1 base from J, the junction kept 9 bases outside the gene matches. CDR3 in amino acids: CATSPLGQGFAKNIQYF. Written as DNA, the CDR3 is TGTGCCACCAGCCCTCTGGGACAGGGCTTCGCCAAAAACATTCAGTACTTC.

Only one count was recorded for this clone. The chain joins TRBV30 to TRBJ2-7; D is undetermined. Germline V lookup: CDR1 GTSNPN, CDR2 SVGIG (reference sequence). The CDR3 has 11 amino acids. V shed 1 base and J shed 3 bases, with 4 bases lying between them. This CDR3 is CAWSGLYEQYF. CDR3 in DNA: TGTGCCTGGAGTGGGCTCTACGAGCAGTACTTC.

V usage is TRBV12-5 and J usage is TRBJ2-5; 7 nucleotides match TRBD1. CDR1 and CDR2 (germline): LGHNT, FRNRAP. CDR3 size: 12 residues. With 6 bases clipped from V and 9 bases from J, the junction kept 7 bases outside the gene matches. The CDR3 protein is CASGTGAGAQYF. CDR3 in DNA: TGTGCTAGTGGAACAGGGGCCGGTGCCCAGTACTTC.